The 18 T cell receptor beta chains below all came from one sample that was sequenced in a study of control samples from healthy donors and cancer patients. TCRdb keeps only in-frame clones here, not all; method: immunoSEQ multiplex PCR. This table holds over 55,000 clones, 85% to 95% found once. The sequencing sample was made of PBMCs. The origin of the receptors is a man aged 30 to 45 with colorectal cancer.

The CDR3 sequence: CASSGSRNTEAFF. The CDR3 nucleotides read TGTGCCAGCAGTGGCAGCCGGAACACTGAAGCTTTCTTT. The chain combines TRBV12-3 or TRBV12-4 with TRBJ1-1; D remains unclear. V was shortened by 5 bases and J by 1 base, with 8 bases between the two germline ends. The CDR3 is 13 amino acids.

A note on this clone: At the DNA level, this CDR3 is encoded by other sequences in the same sample as well. The chain joins TRBV6-4 to TRBJ2-5; TRBD2 might be the D (5 bases). The V gene's germline CDR1 is MRHNA and CDR2 SNTAGT. V lost 3 bases, J lost 4 bases, and 9 bases lay in between. The CDR3 covers 13 residues. CDR3 sequence: CASSEIGGETQYF. CDR3 nucleotide sequence: TGTGCCAGCAGTGAAATTGGAGGAGAGACCCAGTACTTC.

The chain couples TRBV25-1 to TRBJ1-1, with a possible D match to TRBD1 (6 bases). The CDR3 spans 14 residues. V lost 3 bases to trimming and J lost 10 bases, with 18 bases between them. CDR1 and CDR2 from the germline V gene are MGHDK and SYGVNS. As DNA, the CDR3 is TGTGCCAGCAGTGACCCCCAAACAGGGTGGGGAGCTTTCTTT. Translating gives CASSDPQTGWGAFF.

This rearrangement joins TRBV7-6 to TRBJ1-2, with D unclear. This CDR3 spans 13 amino acids. Trimming pared 5 bases from V and 3 bases from J, leaving 10 bases between. CDR1 and CDR2 from the germline V gene are SGHVS and FNYEAQ. CDR3 in DNA: TGTGCCAGCAGCCCAGTAAACCACTATGGCTACACCTTC. Amino acid sequence: CASSPVNHYGYTF.

This chain links TRBV5-8 with TRBJ2-7; 12 bases map to TRBD1. The CDR3 consists of 16 residues. Trimming at V came to 3 bases and at J to 4 bases, leaving 8 bases not matched to a gene. In germline, CDR1 is SGHTS, CDR2 YDEGEE. CDR3 DNA: TGTGCCAGCAGCTCGGGACAGGGGGCAGTTACTTACGAGCAGTACGTC. Translation gives CASSSGQGAVTYEQYV.

This chain uses TRBV2 with TRBJ2-3; D gene ambiguous. The V and J ends lost 5 bases and 0 bases respectively, with 0 bases between them. Germline CDR1 is SNHLY and CDR2 is FYNNEI. This CDR3 has 11 residues. As DNA, the CDR3 is TGTGCCAGCAGTAGCACAGATACGCAGTATTTT. This codes for CASSSTDTQYF.

This sequence joins TRBV3-1 (or the pseudogene TRBV3-2) and TRBJ2-3; 9 bases agree with TRBD1. Losses at the gene ends were 4 bases for V and 2 bases for J; bases not matched to a gene: 1. The germline gives CDR1 LGHDT, CDR2 YNNKEL (reference sequence). The CDR3 has 14 amino acids. The CDR3 DNA reads as TGTGCCAGCAGCCGGGACAGGGCCACAGATACGCAGTATTTT. Translation gives CASSRDRATDTQYF.

In its sample, this clone was seen once. The chain recombines TRBV5-5 with TRBJ2-2; no reliable D call. V lost 3 bases to trimming and J lost 1 base, with 7 bases between them. Germline V gene data show CDR1 as SGHKS and CDR2 as YYEKEE (reference sequence). The CDR3 extends over 14 amino acids. The CDR3 spells CASSSPGNTGELFF. The CDR3, as DNA: TGTGCCAGCAGCTCTCCAGGGAACACCGGGGAGCTGTTTTTT.

The J gene is TRBJ2-1, the V gene TRBV11-2; tentatively, D is TRBD1 or TRBD2 (5 bases each). CDR1 is SGHAT and CDR2 is FQNNGV in the germline V gene. CDR3 length equals 16 residues. V was clipped by 2 bases and J by 6 bases, with 17 bases between them. The CDR3 reads CASSLIIFSGSNEQFF. The CDR3 region has the DNA TGTGCCAGCAGCTTAATTATATTTTCAGGGAGCAATGAGCAGTTCTTC.

This chain uses TRBV19 with TRBJ1-1; D unclear. This CDR3 spans 14 amino acids. Germline loops: CDR1 LNHDA, CDR2 SQIVND (reference sequence). Trimming removed 3 bases from V and 4 bases from J, with 12 bases in between. The DNA of the CDR3 is TGTGCCAGTAGTATCCGGGCGCGGGGCACTGAAGCTTTCTTT. This gives the protein CASSIRARGTEAFF.

This chain connects TRBV6-5 to TRBJ1-4; D is possibly TRBD1 (6 bases). The CDR3 runs to 15 residues. CDR1 MNHEY and CDR2 SVGAGI come from the germline V gene. V was clipped by 5 bases and J by 5 bases, with 15 bases between them. This CDR3 is CASSLQGSSNEKLFF. The CDR3 DNA follows: TGTGCCAGCAGTCTACAGGGATCTTCAAATGAAAAACTGTTTTTT.

The chain is built from TRBV19 and TRBJ1-6; 11 positions agree with TRBD1. The CDR3 is made up of 19 amino acids. CDR1 is LNHDA and CDR2 is SQIVND in the germline V gene (reference sequence). V was clipped by 5 bases and J by 7 bases; unmatched bases: 16. CDR3 in DNA: TGTGCCAGTAGTGGTACCGGGACAGGGGGAGGAATGGGGAATTCACCCCTCCACTTT. This encodes CASSGTGTGGGMGNSPLHF.

The V gene is TRBV27, the J gene TRBJ1-2; 7 bases agree with TRBD1. The CDR3 totals 12 residues. In germline, CDR1 is MNHEY, CDR2 SMNVEV (reference sequence). The J segment lost 9 bases and the V segment lost 3 bases, leaving 4 bases of the junction unmatched. In DNA, the CDR3 is TGTGCCAGCAGTTTTACAGGGGACCGCTACACCTTC. As protein: CASSFTGDRYTF.

The chain recombines TRBV6-1 with TRBJ2-1, with 7 bases aligning to TRBD1. This CDR3 has 15 amino acids. Germline lookup yields CDR1 MNHNS and CDR2 SASEGT. J lost 9 bases, V lost 0 bases, and 8 bases had no gene match. CDR3 in DNA: TGTGCCAGCAGTGAAGCCCCGGACAGGACGAGTGAGCAGTTCTTC. Translation: CASSEAPDRTSEQFF.

The rearrangement joins TRBV5-1 to TRBJ1-1; D is unresolved. The CDR3 runs 13 residues. The V gene's germline CDR1 is SGHRS and CDR2 YFSETQ. The V end was cut by 7 bases, the J end by 0 bases, with 10 bases between. The CDR3 spells CASFGEMNTEAFF. The CDR3 DNA follows: TGCGCCAGCTTCGGTGAGATGAACACTGAAGCTTTCTTT.

This clone has only one observation. The rearrangement uses TRBV4-3 and TRBJ2-3; tentative D call: TRBD1 (6 bases). The V end was cut by 0 bases, the J end by 7 bases, with 11 bases between. Per the germline V gene, CDR1 is LGHNA and CDR2 is YSLEER. The CDR3 runs to 14 residues. CDR3 sequence reads: CASSQESGENTQYF. The CDR3 coding sequence is TGCGCCAGCAGCCAAGAGTCAGGGGAAAATACGCAGTATTTT.

The genes are TRBV7-9 and TRBJ2-1; D is perhaps TRBD2 (6 bases). Between the trimmed V and J ends, which lost 2 bases and 8 bases, there was a span of 19 bases. CDR1 SEHNR and CDR2 FQNEAQ come from the germline V gene (reference sequence). The CDR3 sequence is 16 residues long. The CDR3 is CASSLQTRIVPHEQFF. DNA for the CDR3: TGTGCCAGCAGCTTACAGACTAGGATCGTTCCCCATGAGCAGTTCTTC. The variable domain in full, with the rest retrieved from reference TRBV7-9 and TRBJ2-1, is DTGVSQNPRHKITKRGQNVTFRCDPISEHNRLYWYRQTLGQGPEFLTYFQNEAQLEKSRLLSDRFSAERPKGSFSTLEIQRTEQGDSAMYLCASSLQTRIVPHEQFFGPGTRLTVL.

The V gene is TRBV6-5, the J gene TRBJ1-2; 11 positions agree with TRBD1. The V and J ends lost 6 bases and 7 bases, in that order; junction bases with no gene match: 10. The germline V gene encodes CDR1 MNHEY and CDR2 SVGAGI. The CDR3 is 15 residues long. The CDR3 sequence is CASSRTGGDGFGYTF. The DNA of the CDR3 is TGTGCCAGCAGCCGGACAGGGGGCGATGGTTTTGGCTACACCTTC.